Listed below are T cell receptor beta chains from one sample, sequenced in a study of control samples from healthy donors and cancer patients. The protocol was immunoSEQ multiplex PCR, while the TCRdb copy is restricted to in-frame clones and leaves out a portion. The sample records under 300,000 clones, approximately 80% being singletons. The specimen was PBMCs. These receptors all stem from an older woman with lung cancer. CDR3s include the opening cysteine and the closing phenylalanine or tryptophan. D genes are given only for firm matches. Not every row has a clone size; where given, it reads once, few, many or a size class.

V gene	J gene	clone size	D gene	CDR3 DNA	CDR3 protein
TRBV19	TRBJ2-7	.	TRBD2	TGTGCCAGTAGCCGGGGGGGGTCCTACTCCTACGAGCAGTACTTC	CASSRGGSYSYEQYF
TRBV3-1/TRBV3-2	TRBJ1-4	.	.	TGTGCCAGCAGCCAAGGAGCCGGGACGGGTGAAAAACTGTTTTTT	CASSQGAGTGEKLFF
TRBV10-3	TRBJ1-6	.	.	TGTGCCATCAGTGACGGGGGCGGTAATTCACCCCTCCACTTT	CAISDGGGNSPLHF
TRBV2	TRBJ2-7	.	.	TGTGCCAGCCGAGGGACTGAAAACGACGAGCAGTACTTC	CASRGTENDEQYF
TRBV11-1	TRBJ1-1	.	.	TGTGCCAGCAGCTTATCCGGGGGGAACACTGAAGCTTTCTTT	CASSLSGGNTEAFF
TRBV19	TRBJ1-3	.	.	TGTGCCAGTAGGACGGGAGGCTCGGGATCTGGAAACACCATATATTTT	CASRTGGSGSGNTIYF
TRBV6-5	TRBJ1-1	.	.	TGTGCCAGCAGGGCAGGGGTGGTTAGCACTGAAGCTTTCTTT	CASRAGVVSTEAFF
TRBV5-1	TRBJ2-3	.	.	TGCGCCAGCAGCAGACGGAGCCAGGGGCCTTCCACAGATACGCAGTATTTT	CASSRRSQGPSTDTQYF
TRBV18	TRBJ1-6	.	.	TGTGCCAGCTCACCACCGGGGTTAGGTGCCAATTCACCCCTCCACTTT	CASSPPGLGANSPLHF
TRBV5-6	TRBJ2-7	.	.	TGTGCCAGCAGCTCCTTTGGGATGGGGGGTGATCGGCAGTACTTC	CASSSFGMGGDRQYF
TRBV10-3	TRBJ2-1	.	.	TGTGCCATCAGTGAGTCGAACGGCAATGAGCAGTTCTTC	CAISESNGNEQFF
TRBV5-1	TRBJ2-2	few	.	TGCGCCAGCACAGGGAGAGGGGCTAACACCGGGGAGCTGTTTTTT	CASTGRGANTGELFF
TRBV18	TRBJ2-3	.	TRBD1	TGTGCCAGCTCAACACAGGGGGGAGATACGCAGTATTTT	CASSTQGGDTQYF
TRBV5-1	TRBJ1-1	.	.	TGCGCCAGCAGCGCGCCGGGACGGCAGAACACTGAAGCTTTCTTT	CASSAPGRQNTEAFF
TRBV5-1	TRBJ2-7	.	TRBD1	TGCGCCAGCAGCTACGGACAGGAGCAAACCTACGAGCAGTACTTC	CASSYGQEQTYEQYF
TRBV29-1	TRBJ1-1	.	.	TGCAGCGTTAAACTAGACGGAACACCTGAAGCTTTCTTT	CSVKLDGTPEAFF
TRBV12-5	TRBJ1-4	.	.	TGTGCTAGTGGTTTCGGCAATGAAAAACTGTTTTTT	CASGFGNEKLFF
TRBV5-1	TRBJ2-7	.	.	TGCGCCAGCAGCTTGCAACAGGGCTCCTACGAGCAGTACTTC	CASSLQQGSYEQYF
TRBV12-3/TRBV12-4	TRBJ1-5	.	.	TGTGCCAGCAGTTTAGGTAGCAATCAGCCCCAGCATTTT	CASSLGSNQPQHF
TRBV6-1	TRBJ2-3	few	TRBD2	TGTGCCAGCAGTGAGCGGGGGGTAAGCACAGATACGCAGTATTTT	CASSERGVSTDTQYF
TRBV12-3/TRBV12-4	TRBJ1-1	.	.	TGTGCCAGCAGTTTGGTGGCTGAAGCTTTCTTT	CASSLVAEAFF
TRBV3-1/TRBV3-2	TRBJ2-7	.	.	TGTGCCAGCAGCCAAGAGGTGGGCGAGCAGTACTTC	CASSQEVGEQYF
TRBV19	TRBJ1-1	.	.	TGTGCCAGTAGAGGCGGATTTTGGGAAGCTTTCTTT	CASRGGFWEAFF
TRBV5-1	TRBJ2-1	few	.	TGCGCCAGCAGCTTGGATATGTTCGGGAATGAGCAGTTCTTC	CASSLDMFGNEQFF
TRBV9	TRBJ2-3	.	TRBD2	TGTGCCAGCAGCGGACTAGCTCCCGGACGAGATACGCAGTATTTT	CASSGLAPGRDTQYF
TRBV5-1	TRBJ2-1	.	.	TGCGCCAGCAGCCAAGGCGGTACCTACAATGAGCAGTTCTTC	CASSQGGTYNEQFF
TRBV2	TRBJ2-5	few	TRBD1	TGTGCCAGCAGTGAAGGGGGCACAGGGGTGGGATGGACCCAGTACTTC	CASSEGGTGVGWTQYF
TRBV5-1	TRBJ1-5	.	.	TGCGCCAGCAGCATGGACGGCAATCAGCCCCAGCATTTT	CASSMDGNQPQHF